This T cell receptor beta chain was sequenced during a study of CD8 T cells in Susac syndrome. About the research overall: Roughly six sequenced Susac syndrome patients had clinically active disease, while eight were in remission.

This CDR3 is 17 amino acids long. The germline V gene has CDR1 SGHAT and CDR2 FQNNGV. J gave up 1 base and V 8 bases, and 14 bases lay outside the gene matches. Random hexamers primed reverse transcription of about 0.45 to 1 ug RNA. A multiplex approach, immunoSEQ multiplex PCR, amplified TCR beta CDR3 across 54 Vbeta and 13 Jbeta. One entry per CDR3 protein results from TCRdb running MiXCR on the immunoSEQ multiplex PCR reads. The data hold under 200,000 distinct CDR3 sequences, with more than 95% observed a single time. All included Susac syndrome patients satisfied recently defined diagnostic criteria for definite or probable disease.

The receptor comes from a human donor with Susac syndrome. The chain has TRBV11-2 and TRBJ1-2; TRBD1 matches 9 bases. The sequencing sample was made of CD4+ T cells from PBMCs. The CDR3 nucleotides read TGTGCCAGCCGCAAGATCAGTGGGGACAGGGTTAACTATGGCTACACCTTC. Residues: CASRKISGDRVNYGYTF.